This T cell receptor (beta chain) was identified in a study of CD8+ T cells in alopecia areata. The study, taken as a whole, reports: Scalp sequencing also captures normal skin's resident alphabeta T cells.

Many counts were recorded for this clone. Antigen unknown. RNA extraction was followed by reverse transcription into cDNA, which acted as the sequencing template. Clones were sequenced by immunoSEQ multiplex PCR, and TCRdb holds only the in-frame ones, with some missing. The top ten hold 8% to 10% of the sample, which has about 99,000 clones, approximately 60% seen once. The clonotype comes from a human donor in good health. The sequencing sample was made of CD4+ T cells sorted from blood.

In DNA, the CDR3 is TGTGCCAGCAGCTCCGAGGGACAGGGGAGACAAGAGACCCAGTACTTC. Amino acid sequence: CASSSEGQGRQETQYF. The rearrangement links TRBV11-2 to TRBJ2-5; 10 bases map to TRBD1. J was trimmed by 2 bases and V by 4 bases; bases with no gene match: 7. The CDR3 consists of 16 residues. Germline lookup yields CDR1 SGHAT and CDR2 FQNNGV.